This T cell receptor beta chain was captured in a study of blood T cell repertoires in COVID-19. On the study more broadly: Acute and convalescent COVID-19 samples came from the United States, Italy and Spain.

Per the original methods: Researchers report that nucleated cell counts were estimated from reference gene primer amplification. Clones were read by immunoSEQ multiplex PCR, and TCRdb kept only the in-frame ones, dropping some. The V and J calls and clone size are taken from that table; D and trimming were inferred from the DNA. There are 140,000 to 150,000 clones in the sample; 70% to 90% occur only once, and around 3.1% lies in the top ten. The ends were cut back, 5 bases at V and 4 bases at J, with 11 bases in the middle. Germline loops: CDR1 SGHAT, CDR2 FQNNGV. CDR3 size: 13 residues. Sequenced: peripheral blood. The J gene is TRBJ1-2, the V gene TRBV11-2, with a tentative D call TRBD1 (5 bases). This clonotype originated in a woman in her forties with active or convalescent COVID-19. The CDR3 loop is CASSQGYFYGYTF. The CDR3 bases are TGTGCCAGCAGCCAGGGATATTTCTATGGCTACACCTTC.